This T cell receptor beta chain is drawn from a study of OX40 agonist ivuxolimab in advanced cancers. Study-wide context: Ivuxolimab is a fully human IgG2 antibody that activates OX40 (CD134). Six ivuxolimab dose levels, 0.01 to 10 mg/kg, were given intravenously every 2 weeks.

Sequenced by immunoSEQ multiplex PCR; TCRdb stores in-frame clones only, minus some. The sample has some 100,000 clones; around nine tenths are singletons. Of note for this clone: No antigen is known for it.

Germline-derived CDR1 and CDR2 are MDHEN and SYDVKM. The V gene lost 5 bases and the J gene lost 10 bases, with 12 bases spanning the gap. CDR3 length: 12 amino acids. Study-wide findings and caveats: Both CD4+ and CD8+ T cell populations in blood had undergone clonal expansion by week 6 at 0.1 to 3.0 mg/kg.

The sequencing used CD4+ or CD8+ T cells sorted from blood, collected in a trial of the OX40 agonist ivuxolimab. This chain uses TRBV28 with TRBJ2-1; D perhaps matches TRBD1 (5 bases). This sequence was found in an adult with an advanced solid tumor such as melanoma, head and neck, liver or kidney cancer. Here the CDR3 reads CASSPQGTEQFF. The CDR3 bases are TGTGCCAGCAGTCCTCAGGGTACCGAGCAGTTCTTC.